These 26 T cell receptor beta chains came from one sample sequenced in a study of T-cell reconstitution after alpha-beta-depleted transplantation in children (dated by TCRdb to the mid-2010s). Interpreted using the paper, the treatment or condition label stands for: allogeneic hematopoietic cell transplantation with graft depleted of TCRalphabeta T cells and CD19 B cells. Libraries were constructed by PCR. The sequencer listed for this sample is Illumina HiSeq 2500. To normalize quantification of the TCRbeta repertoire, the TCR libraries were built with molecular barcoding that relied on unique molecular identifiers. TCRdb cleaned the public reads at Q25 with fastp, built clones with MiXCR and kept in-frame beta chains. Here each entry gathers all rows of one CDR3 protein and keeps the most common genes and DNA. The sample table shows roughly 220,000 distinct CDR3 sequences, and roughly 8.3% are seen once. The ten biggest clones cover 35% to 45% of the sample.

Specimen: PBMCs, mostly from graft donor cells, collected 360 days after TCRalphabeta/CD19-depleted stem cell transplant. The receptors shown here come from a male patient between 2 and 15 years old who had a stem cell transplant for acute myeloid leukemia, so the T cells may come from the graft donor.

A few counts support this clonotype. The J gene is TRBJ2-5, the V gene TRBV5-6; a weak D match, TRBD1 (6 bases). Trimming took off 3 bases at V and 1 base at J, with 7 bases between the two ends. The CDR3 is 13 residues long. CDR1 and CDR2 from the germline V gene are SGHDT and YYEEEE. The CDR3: CASSWDIQETQYF. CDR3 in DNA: TGTGCCAGCAGCTGGGACATCCAAGAGACCCAGTACTTC.

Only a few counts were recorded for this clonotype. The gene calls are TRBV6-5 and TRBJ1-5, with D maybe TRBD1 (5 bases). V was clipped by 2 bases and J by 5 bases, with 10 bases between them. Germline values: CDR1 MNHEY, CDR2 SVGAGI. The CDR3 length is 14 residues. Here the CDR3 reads CASSYAGSYQPQHF. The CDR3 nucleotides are TGTGCCAGCAGTTACGCAGGGTCCTATCAGCCCCAGCATTTT.

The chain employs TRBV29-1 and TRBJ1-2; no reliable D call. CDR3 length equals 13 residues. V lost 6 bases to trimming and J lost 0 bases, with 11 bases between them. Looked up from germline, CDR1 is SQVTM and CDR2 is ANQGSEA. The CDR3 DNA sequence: TGCAGCGTAAGGAGGGCCACTAACTATGGCTACACCTTC. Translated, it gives CSVRRATNYGYTF.

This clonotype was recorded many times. CDR3 sequence (DNA): TGTGCCAGCACCCAGACCCGGTATTATGAGCAGTTCTTC. Translating it yields CASTQTRYYEQFF. J is TRBJ2-1 and V is TRBV12-3 or TRBV12-4; no firm D call. Trimming removed 7 bases at V and 8 bases at J, with 15 bases between. CDR3 length: 13 amino acids.

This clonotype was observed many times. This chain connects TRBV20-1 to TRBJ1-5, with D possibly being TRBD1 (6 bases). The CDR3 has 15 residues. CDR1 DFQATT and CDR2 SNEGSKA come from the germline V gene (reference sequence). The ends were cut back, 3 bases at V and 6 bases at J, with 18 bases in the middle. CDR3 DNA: TGCAGTGCTAGGGCCCCGGACAGTCGTAGTCAGCCCCAGCATTTT. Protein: CSARAPDSRSQPQHF.

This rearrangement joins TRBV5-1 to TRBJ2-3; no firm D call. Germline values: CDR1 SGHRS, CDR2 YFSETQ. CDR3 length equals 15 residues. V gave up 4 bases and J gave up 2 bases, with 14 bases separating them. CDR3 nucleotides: TGCGCCAGCAGCCTCCGGGTTCTCGACACAGATACGCAGTATTTT. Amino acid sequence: CASSLRVLDTDTQYF.

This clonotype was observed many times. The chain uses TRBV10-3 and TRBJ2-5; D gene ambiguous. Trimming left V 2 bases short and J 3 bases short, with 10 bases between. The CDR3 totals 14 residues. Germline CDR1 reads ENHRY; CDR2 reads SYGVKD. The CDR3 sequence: CAISEVGSEETQYF. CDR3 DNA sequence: TGTGCCATCAGTGAGGTTGGATCCGAAGAGACCCAGTACTTC.

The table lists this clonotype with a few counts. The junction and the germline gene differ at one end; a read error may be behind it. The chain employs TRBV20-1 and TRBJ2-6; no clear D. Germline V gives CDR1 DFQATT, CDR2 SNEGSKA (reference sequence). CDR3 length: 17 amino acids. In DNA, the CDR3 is TGCTGTGCTAGAGAACCCAGTGGGTTCTCTGGGGCCAACGTCCTGACTTTC. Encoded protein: CCAREPSGFSGANVLTF.

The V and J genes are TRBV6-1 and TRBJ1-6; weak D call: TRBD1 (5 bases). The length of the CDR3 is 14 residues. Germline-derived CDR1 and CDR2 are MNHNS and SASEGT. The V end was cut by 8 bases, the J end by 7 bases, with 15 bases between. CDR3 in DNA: TGTGCCAGCGCGGGAGGGGCTTGGAATTCACCCCTCCACTTT. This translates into CASAGGAWNSPLHF.

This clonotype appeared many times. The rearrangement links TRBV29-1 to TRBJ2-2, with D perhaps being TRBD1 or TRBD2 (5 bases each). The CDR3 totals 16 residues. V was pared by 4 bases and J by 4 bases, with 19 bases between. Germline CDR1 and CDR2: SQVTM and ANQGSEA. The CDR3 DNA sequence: TGCAGCGTTGGGCCCGGGGCAGGGACCATCACCGGGGAGCTGTTTTTT. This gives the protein CSVGPGAGTITGELFF.

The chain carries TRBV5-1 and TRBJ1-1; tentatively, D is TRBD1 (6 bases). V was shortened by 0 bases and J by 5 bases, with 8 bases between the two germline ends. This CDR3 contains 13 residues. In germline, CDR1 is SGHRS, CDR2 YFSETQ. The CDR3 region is CASSLEGETEAFF. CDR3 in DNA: TGCGCCAGCAGCTTGGAGGGGGAGACTGAAGCTTTCTTT.

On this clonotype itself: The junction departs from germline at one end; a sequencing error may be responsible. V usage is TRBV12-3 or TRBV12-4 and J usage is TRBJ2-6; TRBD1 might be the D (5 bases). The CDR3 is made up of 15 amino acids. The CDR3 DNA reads TGTGCCAGCAGCCCCAGGTACTCTGGGGCCAATGTCCTGACTTTC. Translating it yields CASSPRYSGANVLTF.

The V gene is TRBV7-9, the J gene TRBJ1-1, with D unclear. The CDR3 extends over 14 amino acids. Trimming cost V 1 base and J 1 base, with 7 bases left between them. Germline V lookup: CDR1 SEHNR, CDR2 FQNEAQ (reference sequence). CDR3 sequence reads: CASSLDYSNTEAFF. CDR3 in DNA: TGTGCCAGCAGCTTAGACTACTCGAACACTGAAGCTTTCTTT.

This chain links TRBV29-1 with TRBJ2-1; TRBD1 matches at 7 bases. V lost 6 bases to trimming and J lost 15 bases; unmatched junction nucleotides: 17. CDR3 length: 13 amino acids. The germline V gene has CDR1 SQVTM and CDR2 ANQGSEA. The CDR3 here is CSVDRRQGPLSFF. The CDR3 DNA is TGCAGCGTCGACCGGCGACAGGGACCGCTATCGTTCTTC.

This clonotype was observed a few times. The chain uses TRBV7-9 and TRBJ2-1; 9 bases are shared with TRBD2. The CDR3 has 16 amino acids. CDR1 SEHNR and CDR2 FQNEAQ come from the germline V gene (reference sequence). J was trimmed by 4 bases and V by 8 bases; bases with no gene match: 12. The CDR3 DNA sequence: TGTGCCAGCGCAGGGGGTATAGCGGGAGTTTACAATGAGCAGTTCTTC. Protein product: CASAGGIAGVYNEQFF.

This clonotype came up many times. The CDR3 sequence: CASRGEFEQYF. CDR3 coding DNA: TGTGCCAGTAGAGGGGAGTTCGAGCAGTACTTC. The rearrangement links TRBV19 to TRBJ2-7, with D perhaps being TRBD1 or TRBD2 (5 bases each). V was cut by 6 bases and J by 6 bases, with 9 bases left in between. The CDR3 is 11 amino acids. Germline V lookup: CDR1 LNHDA, CDR2 SQIVND (reference sequence).

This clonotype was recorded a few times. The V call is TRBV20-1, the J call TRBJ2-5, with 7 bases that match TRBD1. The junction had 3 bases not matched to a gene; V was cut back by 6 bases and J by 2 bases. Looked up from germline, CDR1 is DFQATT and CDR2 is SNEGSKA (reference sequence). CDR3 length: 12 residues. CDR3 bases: TGCAGTGCCGGGACAGCTCAAGAGACCCAGTACTTC. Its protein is CSAGTAQETQYF.

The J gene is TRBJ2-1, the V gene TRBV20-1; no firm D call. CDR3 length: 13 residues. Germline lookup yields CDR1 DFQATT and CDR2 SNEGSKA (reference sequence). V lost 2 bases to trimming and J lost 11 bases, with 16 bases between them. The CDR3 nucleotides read TGCAGTGCTAGACCCCCTCTAGGTTCACAGCAGTTCTTC. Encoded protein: CSARPPLGSQQFF.

CDR3 residues: CSARGGTTDSYNEQFF. The CDR3, as DNA: TGCAGTGCTAGGGGGGGGACTACCGACTCCTACAATGAGCAGTTCTTC. The chain couples TRBV20-1 to TRBJ2-1, with 7 bases matching TRBD2. V lost 3 bases and J lost 0; bases outside the gene matches: 8. This CDR3 comprises 16 residues. Germline values: CDR1 DFQATT, CDR2 SNEGSKA (reference sequence).

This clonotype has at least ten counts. The CDR3 loop reads CSVVGLALQYF. The DNA for the CDR3 is TGCAGCGTGGTCGGACTAGCACTGCAGTATTTT. This chain uses TRBV29-1 with TRBJ2-3; 8 bases fit TRBD2. CDR1 SQVTM and CDR2 ANQGSEA come from the germline V gene. The CDR3 is 11 residues long. J lost 11 bases, V lost 6 bases, and 7 bases had no gene match.

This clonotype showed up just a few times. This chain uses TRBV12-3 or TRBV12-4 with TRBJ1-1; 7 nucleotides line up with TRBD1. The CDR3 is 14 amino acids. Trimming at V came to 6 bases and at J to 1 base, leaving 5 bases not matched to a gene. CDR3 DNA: TGTGCCAGCAGCAAACAGGGGTCGAACACTGAAGCTTTCTTT. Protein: CASSKQGSNTEAFF.

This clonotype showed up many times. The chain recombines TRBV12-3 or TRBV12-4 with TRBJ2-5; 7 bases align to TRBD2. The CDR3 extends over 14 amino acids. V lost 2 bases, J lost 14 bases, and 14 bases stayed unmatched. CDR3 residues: CASSLWTGTNGRYF. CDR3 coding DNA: TGTGCCAGCAGTTTATGGACGGGGACTAATGGCAGATACTTC.

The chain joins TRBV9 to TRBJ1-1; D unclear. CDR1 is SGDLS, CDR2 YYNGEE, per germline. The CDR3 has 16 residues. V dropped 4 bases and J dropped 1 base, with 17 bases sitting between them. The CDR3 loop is CASSPGLMGKNTEAFF. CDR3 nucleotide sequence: TGTGCCAGCAGCCCCGGACTCATGGGGAAGAACACTGAAGCTTTCTTT.

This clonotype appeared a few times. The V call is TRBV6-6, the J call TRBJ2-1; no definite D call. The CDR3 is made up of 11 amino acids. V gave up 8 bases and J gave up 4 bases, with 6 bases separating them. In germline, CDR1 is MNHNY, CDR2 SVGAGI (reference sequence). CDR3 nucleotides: TGTGCCAGCGGGAAGTACAATGAGCAGTTCTTC. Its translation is CASGKYNEQFF.

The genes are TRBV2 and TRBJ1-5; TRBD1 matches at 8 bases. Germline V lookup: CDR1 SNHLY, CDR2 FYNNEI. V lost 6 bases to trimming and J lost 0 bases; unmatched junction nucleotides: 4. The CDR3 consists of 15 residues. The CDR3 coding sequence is TGTGCCAGCAGCCGGGGACAGGATAGCAATCAGCCCCAGCATTTT. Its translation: CASSRGQDSNQPQHF.

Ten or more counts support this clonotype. The CDR3 spells CATSDSKPGHQETQYF. For the CDR3, the DNA is TGTGCCACCAGTGATTCTAAACCGGGTCATCAAGAGACCCAGTACTTC. The chain combines TRBV24-1 with TRBJ2-5; no definite D call. Trimming stripped 2 bases from V and 2 bases from J, with 14 bases between. Germline-derived CDR1 and CDR2 are KGHDR and SFDVKD. CDR3 size: 16 residues.